The 29 T cell receptor beta chains given below trace back to one sample, sequenced in a study of blood T cell repertoires in COVID-19. TCRdb's table, derived via immunoSEQ multiplex PCR, lists solely in-frame clones and lacks some. The sample carries approximately 94,000 clones, approximately 80% recorded once. Sequences were obtained from peripheral blood. These receptors came from a human donor in a cohort sampled during active COVID-19.

This chain uses TRBV9 with TRBJ1-1, with 8 bases identical to TRBD1. This CDR3 is 16 amino acids long. Germline assignment: CDR1 SGDLS and CDR2 YYNGEE. The trim removed 2 bases at V and 9 bases at J, leaving 15 bases unmatched. Written as DNA, the CDR3 is TGTGCCAGCAGCGTGTACCCTTCCGGGACAGGTAGTAAAGCTTTCTTT. The encoded protein is CASSVYPSGTGSKAFF.

V usage is TRBV10-3 and J usage is TRBJ2-7; D is ambiguous. V was shortened by 3 bases and J by 2 bases, with 5 bases between the two germline ends. The CDR3 has 12 amino acids. The germline CDR1 and CDR2 sequences are ENHRY and SYGVKD. The CDR3 sequence: CAISDTAYEQYF. As DNA, the CDR3 is TGTGCCATCAGTGACACTGCCTACGAGCAGTACTTC.

In regard to this clone: Without the conserved terminal phenylalanine or tryptophan, this CDR3 likely stems from a read error. It is unclear where the CDR3 begins or ends on the DNA, so no DNA is shown, and the CDR3 is as TCRdb lists it. V usage is TRBV6-1 and J usage is TRBJ1-2; the D call TRBD1 from the table was never checked on the DNA. With termini counted, the CDR3 has 14 amino acids. CDR1 MNHNS and CDR2 SASEGT come from the germline V gene. This chain's CDR3 is CASSESMAPGPVSA.

The rearrangement joins TRBV9 to TRBJ2-2, with TRBD1 matching 8 bases. V shed 2 bases and J 5 bases; nucleotides not matched to a gene: 5. CDR3 length equals 15 residues. The germline V gene encodes CDR1 SGDLS and CDR2 YYNGEE. DNA of the CDR3: TGTGCCAGCAGCGTGGACAGGGCGCAAACCGGGGAGCTGTTTTTT. This codes for CASSVDRAQTGELFF. The variable domain in full, with the rest retrieved from reference TRBV9 and TRBJ2-2, is DSGVTQTPKHLITATGQRVTLRCSPRSGDLSVYWYQQSLDQGLQFLIQYYNGEERAKGNILERFSAQQFPDLHSELNLSSLELGDSALYFCASSVDRAQTGELFFGEGSRLTVL.

CDR3 protein: CASSRWRGTAGNTIYF. For the CDR3, the DNA is TGTGCCAGCAGCCGTTGGCGAGGGACAGCGGGAAACACCATATATTTT. The V and J genes are TRBV3-1 (or the pseudogene TRBV3-2) and TRBJ1-3; TRBD1 agrees at 7 bases. Germline lookup yields CDR1 LGHDT and CDR2 YNNKEL (reference sequence). V lost 4 bases, J lost 4 bases, and 10 bases stayed unmatched. The CDR3 consists of 16 residues.

The genes are TRBV6-2 or TRBV6-3 and TRBJ2-3; maybe TRBD2 (6 bases). The CDR3 runs 15 residues. Germline CDR1 MNHEY, CDR2 SVGEGT. V was shortened by 2 bases and J by 0 bases, with 9 bases between the two germline ends. The CDR3 loop reads CASSYTGTSTDTQYF. CDR3 DNA: TGTGCCAGCAGTTACACCGGGACTAGCACAGATACGCAGTATTTT.

This rearrangement joins TRBV6-4 to TRBJ2-1, with 9 bases aligning to TRBD1. This CDR3 spans 15 amino acids. The V gene's germline CDR1 is MRHNA and CDR2 SNTAGT. V trimming: 4 bases; J trimming: 6 bases; junction bases outside the gene matches: 7. This chain's CDR3 is CASSAGTGPGNEQFF. Here the CDR3 DNA reads TGTGCCAGCAGTGCGGGGACAGGGCCGGGCAATGAGCAGTTCTTC.

The chain joins TRBV7-9 to TRBJ1-1, with D hard to call. This CDR3 has 12 residues. Trimming pared 1 base from V and 4 bases from J, leaving 4 bases between. In germline, CDR1 is SEHNR, CDR2 FQNEAQ (reference sequence). The CDR3 region has the DNA TGTGCCAGCAGCTTAGTGAGCACTGAAGCTTTCTTT. Translated, it gives CASSLVSTEAFF.

The CDR3 loop is CASSNRGVGYTF. The DNA for the CDR3 is TGTGCCAGTAGCAACAGGGGAGTTGGCTACACCTTC. The chain links TRBV19 to TRBJ1-2, with TRBD1 identical over 7 bases. V lost 6 bases, J lost 7 bases, and 5 bases stayed unmatched. From germline, CDR1 is LNHDA and CDR2 SQIVND (reference sequence). The CDR3 sequence is 12 residues long.

J is TRBJ1-5 and V is TRBV19; 7 nucleotides match TRBD1. Looked up from germline, CDR1 is LNHDA and CDR2 is SQIVND (reference sequence). This CDR3 region has 14 residues. After removal of 3 bases from V and 5 bases from J, the junction contained 4 bases not matched to a gene. CDR3 DNA: TGTGCCAGTAGTATCCCAACAGGGGATCAGCCCCAGCATTTT. Amino acid sequence: CASSIPTGDQPQHF.

The CDR3 region is CASSRGTFGSGEQFF. Written as DNA, the CDR3 is TGTGCCAGCAGCCGAGGGACTTTCGGGTCGGGTGAGCAGTTCTTC. The chain has TRBV27 and TRBJ2-1; D is perhaps TRBD2 (6 bases). The germline V and J ends were trimmed by 6 bases and 9 bases, with 21 bases remaining between them. The germline V gene encodes CDR1 MNHEY and CDR2 SMNVEV (reference sequence). This CDR3 is built from 15 residues.

V is TRBV18 and J is TRBJ2-3; maybe TRBD1 (5 bases). Germline V gene sequence: CDR1 KGHSH, CDR2 LQKENI. Trimming cost V 4 bases and J 5 bases, with 16 bases left between them. This CDR3 contains 15 residues. The CDR3 bases are TGTGCCAGCTCACAAACCAAAGGGGTCGGAGATACGCAGTATTTT. Protein product: CASSQTKGVGDTQYF.

V gene TRBV18 combines with J gene TRBJ2-4, with 9 bases fitting TRBD1. This CDR3 comprises 14 residues. The V gene end was trimmed by 3 bases and the J gene end by 6 bases; junction bases not matched to a gene: 3. Germline CDR1 is KGHSH and CDR2 is LQKENI. CDR3 bases: TGTGCCAGCTCACCTACAGGGGGCTTAAACATTCAGTACTTC. This encodes CASSPTGGLNIQYF.

On this clone: Other DNA sequences within the sample encode an identical CDR3. The chain employs TRBV14 and TRBJ1-1; no firm D call. The CDR3 consists of 14 residues. The V gene lost 1 base and the J gene lost 0 bases, with 6 bases spanning the gap. Germline assignment: CDR1 SGHDN and CDR2 FVKESK. This CDR3 is CASSQAGMNTEAFF. The CDR3 nucleotides read TGTGCCAGCAGCCAAGCCGGGATGAACACTGAAGCTTTCTTT.

This chain uses TRBV10-1 with TRBJ2-1; D is possibly TRBD1 (6 bases). Germline V CDR1 and CDR2: WNHNN, SYGVQD (reference sequence). The CDR3 runs to 12 residues. Trimming took off 0 bases at V and 12 bases at J, with 9 bases between the two ends. The chain's CDR3 is CASSESNRVQFF. As DNA, the CDR3 is TGCGCCAGCAGTGAGTCCAACAGGGTGCAGTTCTTC.

This clone was seen only a few times. The CDR3 sequence: CASSPSGQAEYGYTF. The DNA of the CDR3 is TGTGCCAGCTCACCTTCGGGACAGGCCGAATATGGCTACACCTTC. This sequence joins TRBV18 and TRBJ1-2; 8 bases map to TRBD1. This CDR3 comprises 15 residues. V was clipped by 3 bases and J by 5 bases; unmatched bases: 8. Per germline, CDR1 KGHSH and CDR2 LQKENI.

This clone was picked up a small number of times. The chain employs TRBV6-5 and TRBJ2-7; possible D gene TRBD2, 6 bases. Germline V gene sequence: CDR1 MNHEY, CDR2 SVGAGI. This CDR3 spans 13 amino acids. V dropped 6 bases and J dropped 5 bases, with 14 bases sitting between them. Here the CDR3 reads CASREGRANEQYF. The CDR3 DNA reads TGTGCCAGCAGGGAGGGACGTGCGAACGAGCAGTACTTC.

This chain links TRBV6-2 or TRBV6-3 with TRBJ2-1; D unresolved. Germline values: CDR1 MNHEY, CDR2 SVGEGT. With 5 bases removed from V and 5 bases from J, the gap between germline ends came to 16 bases. The CDR3 covers 15 residues. This CDR3 is CASSLRSQSNNEQFF. The CDR3 region has the DNA TGTGCCAGCAGTCTTAGGTCACAGTCTAACAATGAGCAGTTCTTC.

The rearrangement joins TRBV7-2 to TRBJ2-7, with 11 positions matching TRBD2. The CDR3 sequence is 16 residues long. Trimming removed 0 bases from V and 7 bases from J; junction bases left unmatched: 8. The germline CDR1 and CDR2 sequences are SGHTA and FQGNSA. CDR3 in DNA: TGTGCCAGCAGCTTAGCGCTTAGCGGGGGGGCCGGGGAGCAGTACTTC. Its translation is CASSLALSGGAGEQYF.

This chain links TRBV5-1 with TRBJ1-1; 11 bases agree with TRBD1. Germline trimming cut 3 bases from V and 8 bases from J; bases unmatched to any gene: 0. The CDR3 totals 12 residues. Germline V gives CDR1 SGHRS, CDR2 YFSETQ. CDR3 bases: TGCGCCAGCAGCTGGGACAGGGGGGAAGCTTTCTTT. Translating gives CASSWDRGEAFF.

The chain combines TRBV13 with TRBJ2-7, with 7 bases aligning to TRBD2. Germline-derived CDR1 and CDR2 are PRHDT and FYEKMQ (reference sequence). The CDR3 extends over 14 amino acids. V was clipped by 3 bases and J by 3 bases; unmatched bases: 5. CDR3 nucleotides: TGTGCCAGCAGCTTCAAGACTAGCTACTACGAGCAGTACTTC. This sequence encodes CASSFKTSYYEQYF.

This clone was detected once. The chain carries TRBV6-5 and TRBJ2-7, with 9 bases lining up with TRBD1. CDR1 and CDR2 (germline): MNHEY, SVGAGI. The CDR3 is 16 amino acids. Trimming removed 2 bases from V and 3 bases from J; junction bases left unmatched: 8. The CDR3 loop is CASSYLAGTGFYEQYF. The CDR3 bases are TGTGCCAGCAGTTACCTCGCCGGGACAGGGTTCTACGAGCAGTACTTC.

Note on this clone: The sample holds other DNA sequences that translate to the same CDR3. The V call is TRBV5-1, the J call TRBJ1-1; TRBD1 matches 7 bases. CDR1 is SGHRS, CDR2 YFSETQ, per germline. The CDR3 length is 13 residues. V lost 4 bases, J lost 3 bases, and 3 bases stayed unmatched. CDR3 sequence: CASSLDRDTEAFF. CDR3 DNA: TGCGCCAGCAGCCTCGACAGGGACACTGAAGCTTTCTTT.

This clone has a handful of counts. The chain carries TRBV6-1 and TRBJ2-1; unclear D gene. Trimming pared 2 bases from V and 2 bases from J, leaving 13 bases between. The CDR3 extends over 16 amino acids. Looked up from germline, CDR1 is MNHNS and CDR2 is SASEGT. The CDR3 DNA reads TGTGCCAGCAGTGAAAGTTCGGTCCTAGCCTACAATGAGCAGTTCTTC. It codes for CASSESSVLAYNEQFF.

In nucleotides, the CDR3 is TGTGCCAGCAGCTTAGCATGGGACAGGGTCAATCAGCCCCAGCATTTT. Protein product: CASSLAWDRVNQPQHF. This chain connects TRBV7-2 to TRBJ1-5; TRBD1 agrees at 9 bases. CDR3 length equals 16 residues. Germline CDR1 SGHTA, CDR2 FQGNSA. V lost 0 bases, J lost 3 bases, and 3 bases stayed unmatched.

The CDR3 DNA sequence: TGTGCCAGCTCCCTAGCGGGAGTTGGTGATACGCAGTATTTT. Amino acid sequence: CASSLAGVGDTQYF. The J gene is TRBJ2-3, the V gene TRBV6-5; 10 positions match TRBD2. CDR1 and CDR2 from the germline V gene are MNHEY and SVGAGI. J gave up 6 bases and V 8 bases, and 8 bases lay outside the gene matches. There are 14 residues in the CDR3.

The chain joins TRBV5-1 to TRBJ2-1; TRBD1 matches at 9 bases. V shed 1 base and J 1 base; nucleotides not matched to a gene: 3. The CDR3 covers 16 residues. The V gene's germline CDR1 is SGHRS and CDR2 YFSETQ. The CDR3 is CASSLTGQGSYNEQFF. The CDR3 nucleotides read TGCGCCAGCAGCTTGACGGGACAGGGATCCTACAATGAGCAGTTCTTC.

This chain uses TRBV5-1 with TRBJ2-1; TRBD1 matches at 8 bases. Germline loops: CDR1 SGHRS, CDR2 YFSETQ. Losses at the gene ends were 2 bases for V and 8 bases for J; bases not matched to a gene: 9. This CDR3 spans 15 amino acids. The CDR3 nucleotides read TGCGCCAGCAGCTTAGGACAGGGTTTGAGGGATGAGCAGTTCTTC. This encodes CASSLGQGLRDEQFF. Drawing the rest from reference TRBV5-1 and TRBJ2-1, the complete variable domain is KAGVTQTPRYLIKTRGQQVTLSCSPISGHRSVSWYQQTPGQGLQFLFEYFSETQRNKGNFPGRFSGRQFSNSRSEMNVSTLELGDSALYLCASSLGQGLRDEQFFGPGTRLTVL.

The chain is built from TRBV21-1 and TRBJ2-1; no DNA check was done on the table's D call, TRBD2. TRBV21-1 is a pseudogene locus. This CDR3 region has 15 residues. The CDR3 sequence: CASSKRVARYNEQFF. For the CDR3, the DNA is TGTGCCAGCAGCAAGCGGGTAGCCCGGTACAATGAGCAGTTCTTC.